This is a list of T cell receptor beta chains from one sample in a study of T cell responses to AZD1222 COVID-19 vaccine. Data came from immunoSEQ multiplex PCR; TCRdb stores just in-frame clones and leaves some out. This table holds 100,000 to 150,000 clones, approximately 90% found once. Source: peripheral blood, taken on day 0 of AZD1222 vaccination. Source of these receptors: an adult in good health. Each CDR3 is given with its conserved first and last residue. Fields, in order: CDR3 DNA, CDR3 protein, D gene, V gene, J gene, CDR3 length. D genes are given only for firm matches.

TGTGCCAGCTTCCCGGGACACCTCTGGGGGGCCAACGTCCTGACTTTC	CASFPGHLWGANVLTF	NA	TRBV19	TRBJ2-6	16
TGCGCCAGCAGCCCGGGCGGTATGGGGAACACCGGGGAGCTGTTTTTT	CASSPGGMGNTGELFF	NA	TRBV5-1	TRBJ2-2	16
TGTGCCAGCAGTGAGACAGGGTCCGGGGCCAACGTCCTGACTTTC	CASSETGSGANVLTF	TRBD1	TRBV6-4	TRBJ2-6	15
TGTGCCAGCAGTGAAAGATCATGGCGGCCAGGCCCCGACTATGGCTACACCTTC	CASSERSWRPGPDYGYTF	NA	TRBV6-1	TRBJ1-2	18
TGTGCCAGCAGCTTGTACTCGTCGGGGCGGGTCAATGAGCAGTTCTTC	CASSLYSSGRVNEQFF	NA	TRBV5-5	TRBJ2-1	16
TGTGCCTGGATCTCTAAGGGGGCAAACACTGAAGCTTTCTTT	CAWISKGANTEAFF	TRBD1	TRBV30	TRBJ1-1	14
TGTGCCACCAGGGACGGCTCAAGGTCACCCCTCCACTTT	CATRDGSRSPLHF	NA	TRBV15	TRBJ1-6	13
TGTGCCAGCAGTTTTCTAGCGGGGGGGCGCGGCACCGGGGAGCTGTTTTTT	CASSFLAGGRGTGELFF	TRBD2	TRBV2	TRBJ2-2	17
TGCGCCAGCAGCCCCAAGGTGGGCAGTGAGACCCAGTACTTC	CASSPKVGSETQYF	NA	TRBV5-1	TRBJ2-5	14
TGTGCCAGCAGCCGCCGTAACACCGGGACAGGGTCCAACAATGAGCAGTTCTTC	CASSRRNTGTGSNNEQFF	TRBD1	TRBV7-8	TRBJ2-1	18
TGTGCCAGCAGTTACCTCGTGGGGGTGCGAAATTCACCCCTCCACTTT	CASSYLVGVRNSPLHF	NA	TRBV6-2/TRBV6-3	TRBJ1-6	16
TGTGCCAGCAGCTCGGGTCCTCGGCGGGAGACCCAGTACTTC	CASSSGPRRETQYF	NA	TRBV9	TRBJ2-5	14
TGTGCCAATAAGTTGGGAGGGAGCTCCTACGAGCAGTACTTC	CANKLGGSSYEQYF	TRBD2	TRBV2	TRBJ2-7	14